Below are 27 T cell receptor beta chains sequenced from a single sample in a study of CD8+CD57+ T cells in acquired aplastic anemia. According to the study, genomic DNA was the template for TCR beta VDJ and CDR3 profiling. TCRdb reprocessed the reads with MiXCR, giving one entry per CDR3 protein. Of approximately 160,000 distinct CDR3 sequences in the sample, approximately 44% were seen once. Sequencing was done on a sample of sorted CD4+, CD8+, or CD8+CD57+ T cells (not recorded which) from PBMCs. The receptors come from a human donor in good health.

This rearrangement joins TRBV12-3 or TRBV12-4 to TRBJ1-5; possible D gene TRBD1, 5 bases. The CDR3 is 15 amino acids. With 3 bases removed from V and 6 bases from J, the gap between germline ends came to 15 bases. CDR3 sequence reads: CASSFLGLGGQPQHF. CDR3 in DNA: TGTGCCAGCAGTTTCCTTGGACTGGGGGGTCAGCCCCAGCATTTT.

The V call is TRBV27, the J call TRBJ1-5; D perhaps matches TRBD1 (5 bases). The CDR3 is made up of 14 amino acids. The germline V gene encodes CDR1 MNHEY and CDR2 SMNVEV (reference sequence). Trimming removed 3 bases at V and 4 bases at J, with 10 bases between. The CDR3 region has the DNA TGTGCCAGCAGTTTTAGCCGGGGGAATCAGCCCCAGCATTTT. It specifies CASSFSRGNQPQHF.

This clonotype was counted only a few times. V gene TRBV20-1 combines with J gene TRBJ2-7; D might be TRBD1 or TRBD2, each matching 5 bases. The CDR3 has 14 residues. From germline, CDR1 is DFQATT and CDR2 SNEGSKA (reference sequence). V was shortened by 6 bases and J by 3 bases, with 18 bases between the two germline ends. CDR3 nucleotide sequence: TGCAGTGCACCGACTATGGGACCTTTCTACGAGCAGTACTTC. Its protein product is CSAPTMGPFYEQYF.

The V and J genes are TRBV5-1 and TRBJ1-5; no definite D call. The CDR3 has 15 residues. CDR1 is SGHRS, CDR2 YFSETQ, per germline. Trimming cost V 0 bases and J 1 base, with 8 bases left between them. The CDR3 reads CASSLGLESNQPQHF. CDR3 coding DNA: TGCGCCAGCAGCTTGGGCCTGGAGAGCAATCAGCCCCAGCATTTT.

This clonotype qualifies as medium-sized. This rearrangement joins TRBV20-1 to TRBJ2-7; possibly TRBD2 for D (5 bases). Trimming removed 6 bases at V and 7 bases at J, with 16 bases between. The CDR3 runs 12 residues. Germline V CDR1 and CDR2: DFQATT, SNEGSKA (reference sequence). The CDR3 is CSARTSSGEQYF. DNA of the CDR3: TGCAGTGCCCGGACTTCGAGCGGAGAGCAGTACTTC.

The rearrangement uses TRBV7-9 and TRBJ1-2; 9 bases map to TRBD1. V lost 7 bases, J lost 6 bases, and 3 bases stayed unmatched. This CDR3 comprises 12 residues. Germline V gene sequence: CDR1 SEHNR, CDR2 FQNEAQ (reference sequence). The CDR3 here is CASTGQGNGYTF. In DNA form, the CDR3 reads TGTGCCAGCACCGGACAGGGGAATGGCTACACCTTC.

The table lists this clonotype with a few counts. The chain combines TRBV28 with TRBJ1-6; D is uncertain. Germline V lookup: CDR1 MDHEN, CDR2 SYDVKM. This CDR3 has 14 amino acids. The V and J ends lost 6 bases and 8 bases respectively, with 14 bases between them. For the CDR3, the DNA is TGTGCCAGCAGACTCTACACCGGGGATTCACCCCTCCACTTT. This gives the protein CASRLYTGDSPLHF.

The chain has TRBV10-3 and TRBJ2-3; no clear D. Between the trimmed V and J ends, which lost 5 bases and 2 bases, there was a span of 8 bases. The CDR3 spans 13 residues. Germline CDR1 reads ENHRY; CDR2 reads SYGVKD. The CDR3 DNA follows: TGTGCCATCAGTCCGGGCCTCACAGATACGCAGTATTTT. Translated, it gives CAISPGLTDTQYF.

The table lists this clonotype with many counts. V is TRBV20-1 and J is TRBJ1-6, with 9 bases that match TRBD1. The germline V gene has CDR1 DFQATT and CDR2 SNEGSKA (reference sequence). The CDR3 is 13 residues long. V shed 7 bases and J 10 bases; nucleotides not matched to a gene: 8. CDR3 nucleotides: TGCAGTGTCTCCGGGACAGGGAAATCACCCCTCCACTTT. Protein product: CSVSGTGKSPLHF.

This clonotype was seen a few times. The V and J genes are TRBV4-1 and TRBJ2-2; TRBD1 might be the D (5 bases). The CDR3 covers 18 residues. The germline CDR1 and CDR2 sequences are MGHRA and YSYEKL. Trimming took off 4 bases at V and 0 bases at J, with 18 bases between the two ends. The CDR3 spells CASSPRSPGSSNTGELFF. Here the CDR3 DNA reads TGCGCCAGCAGCCCAAGGAGTCCAGGGTCATCGAACACCGGGGAGCTGTTTTTT.

In its sample, this clonotype was seen a few times. This sequence joins TRBV29-1 and TRBJ1-1, with D unclear. The V and J ends lost 5 bases and 0 bases respectively, with 7 bases between them. Germline-derived CDR1 and CDR2 are SQVTM and ANQGSEA. The CDR3 runs to 12 residues. The CDR3 region is CSVNRLNTEAFF. In DNA form, the CDR3 reads TGCAGCGTTAACCGGCTGAACACTGAAGCTTTCTTT.

As concerns this clonotype: A much larger clone sits a single nucleotide away, making a read error possible. Since no conserved phenylalanine or tryptophan closes the CDR3, a read error is the likely cause. The gene calls are TRBV5-4 and TRBJ2-3; D assignment may be TRBD1 or TRBD2 (5 bases each). This CDR3 has 15 amino acids. Germline CDR1 reads SGHNT; CDR2 reads YYREEE (reference sequence). Trimming stripped 4 bases from V and 0 bases from J, with 12 bases between. The CDR3 coding sequence is TGTGCCAGCAGCAACCGGGACCTGAGCACAGATACGCAGTATTTG. Its protein product is CASSNRDLSTDTQYL.

The sample holds many counts of this clonotype. The chain joins TRBV6-1 to TRBJ2-7, with 7 nucleotides matching TRBD1. Germline values: CDR1 MNHNS, CDR2 SASEGT. Trimming took 6 bases from V and 3 from J; bases not matched to a gene: 8. The CDR3 runs to 14 residues. The CDR3 is CASSRNRDSYEQYF. The CDR3 coding sequence is TGTGCCAGCAGCCGAAACCGGGACAGCTACGAGCAGTACTTC.

V gene TRBV7-3 combines with J gene TRBJ1-3; D is unclear. V lost 0 bases and J 8 bases, leaving 8 bases between the germline ends. This CDR3 comprises 13 residues. The germline V gene has CDR1 SGHTA and CDR2 FQGTGA. The CDR3 DNA is TGTGCCAGCAGCTTAACGCAGTTGGACACCATATATTTT. Protein sequence: CASSLTQLDTIYF.

This clonotype occurred many times. The chain recombines TRBV6-2 or TRBV6-3 with TRBJ2-5, with 7 bases lining up with TRBD1. This CDR3 comprises 12 residues. After removal of 3 bases from V and 6 bases from J, the junction contained 1 base not matched to a gene. Germline V gives CDR1 MNHEY, CDR2 SVGEGT. In DNA form, the CDR3 reads TGTGCCAGCAGTTATAGGGGGCAGACCCAGTACTTC. Its protein is CASSYRGQTQYF.

This clonotype came up a few times. The CDR3 loop reads CAWSLNRGRAGELFF. CDR3 bases: TGTGCCTGGAGTCTTAACAGGGGACGGGCCGGGGAGCTGTTTTTT. The chain carries TRBV30 and TRBJ2-2; 7 bases align to TRBD1. The germline gives CDR1 GTSNPN, CDR2 SVGIG (reference sequence). This CDR3 spans 15 amino acids. The trim removed 2 bases at V and 6 bases at J, leaving 9 bases unmatched.

This clonotype has at least ten counts. The genes are TRBV15 and TRBJ2-7; possibly TRBD1 for D (6 bases). Germline V lookup: CDR1 LNHNV, CDR2 YYDKDF (reference sequence). The V gene lost 4 bases and the J gene lost 6 bases, with 13 bases spanning the gap. The CDR3 spans 13 residues. CDR3 sequence reads: CATSTLDRLEQYF. CDR3 coding DNA: TGTGCCACCAGCACCCTTGACAGGCTCGAGCAGTACTTC.

The chain has TRBV5-6 and TRBJ2-3; 8 nucleotides line up with TRBD1. The CDR3 has 15 amino acids. Trimming at V came to 4 bases and at J to 0 bases, leaving 4 bases not matched to a gene. Per the germline V gene, CDR1 is SGHDT and CDR2 is YYEEEE. The CDR3 sequence: CASSNRQGSTDTQYF. For the CDR3, the DNA is TGTGCCAGCAGCAATAGACAGGGGAGCACAGATACGCAGTATTTT.

This chain joins TRBV5-1 and TRBJ2-3; 14 bases are shared with TRBD2. This CDR3 contains 16 residues. V lost 4 bases and J lost 7; bases outside the gene matches: 8. In germline, CDR1 is SGHRS, CDR2 YFSETQ. The CDR3 coding sequence is TGCGCCAGCAGCAACGGACTAGCGGGAGGCGAGAATACGCAGTATTTT. The encoded protein is CASSNGLAGGENTQYF.

This clonotype was seen repeatedly, ten times or more. The chain uses TRBV19 and TRBJ1-5, with D possibly TRBD1 on 5 matching bases. Germline lookup yields CDR1 LNHDA and CDR2 SQIVND (reference sequence). The ends were cut back, 9 bases at V and 5 bases at J, with 14 bases in the middle. CDR3 length equals 13 residues. The CDR3 region has the DNA TGTGCCAGCTCGGGGCAGTATCATCAGCCCCAGCATTTT. Translated, it gives CASSGQYHQPQHF.

This clonotype showed up just a few times. This sequence joins TRBV19 and TRBJ2-5; 7 nucleotides align to TRBD1. The germline V gene encodes CDR1 LNHDA and CDR2 SQIVND (reference sequence). There are 14 residues in the CDR3. V trimming: 5 bases; J trimming: 2 bases; junction bases outside the gene matches: 5. CDR3 DNA sequence: TGTGCCAGTAGTCTTGACAGGGCGCAAGAGACCCAGTACTTC. This encodes CASSLDRAQETQYF.

The CDR3 protein is CASSPDWSSYNEQFF. The CDR3 nucleotides read TGTGCCAGCAGCCCGGACTGGAGCTCCTACAATGAGCAGTTCTTC. This sequence joins TRBV11-2 and TRBJ2-1, with D possibly TRBD2 on 5 matching bases. V gave up 5 bases and J gave up 0 bases, with 11 bases separating them. Germline CDR1 and CDR2: SGHAT and FQNNGV. The CDR3 runs 15 residues.

This clonotype was detected many times. CDR3 in DNA: TGCAGTGCTAGTAGCCCGGGAGTCTACAATGAGCAGTTCTTC. Amino acids: CSASSPGVYNEQFF. The chain joins TRBV20-1 to TRBJ2-1, with D possibly matching TRBD2 (6 bases). The CDR3 has 14 amino acids. Trimming pared 3 bases from V and 3 bases from J, leaving 12 bases between. The germline gives CDR1 DFQATT, CDR2 SNEGSKA (reference sequence).

In this sample, this clonotype turned up many times. This sequence joins TRBV28 and TRBJ1-6; no definite D call. This CDR3 is 13 amino acids long. The germline V and J ends were trimmed by 7 bases and 4 bases, with 8 bases remaining between them. Germline values: CDR1 MDHEN, CDR2 SYDVKM. The CDR3 reads CASTGGYNSPLHF. In DNA form, the CDR3 reads TGTGCCAGCACTGGAGGGTATAATTCACCCCTCCACTTT.

This clonotype was detected many times. The chain couples TRBV6-1 to TRBJ2-7; TRBD1 matches 7 bases. The CDR3 has 16 amino acids. V trimming: 3 bases; J trimming: 4 bases; junction bases outside the gene matches: 12. Germline-derived CDR1 and CDR2 are MNHNS and SASEGT. The CDR3 reads CASSDPPTGRVYEQYF. As DNA, the CDR3 is TGTGCCAGCAGTGACCCTCCGACAGGGAGAGTATACGAGCAGTACTTC.

The chain has TRBV2 and TRBJ1-3; D unresolved. The CDR3 totals 13 residues. V gave up 6 bases and J gave up 6 bases, with 12 bases separating them. CDR1 is SNHLY, CDR2 FYNNEI, per germline. In DNA, the CDR3 is TGTGCCAGCAGGCCGGGAACGGCAAACACCATATATTTT. Amino acid sequence: CASRPGTANTIYF.

This clonotype came up a few times. The V gene is TRBV6-1, the J gene TRBJ2-2; D may be TRBD1 (5 bases). Germline CDR1 is MNHNS and CDR2 is SASEGT. V gave up 6 bases and J gave up 1 base, with 12 bases separating them. This CDR3 is built from 15 residues. CDR3 amino acids: CASSKQGGNTGELFF. CDR3 nucleotide sequence: TGTGCCAGCAGCAAGCAGGGTGGGAACACCGGGGAGCTGTTTTTT.